A selection of T cell receptor beta chains follows, all from one sample in a study of regulatory T cells in long-lasting Graves disease. Via MiXCR, TCRdb re-called the multiplex PCR reads, giving one row per CDR3 protein. The table shows approximately 470,000 distinct CDR3 sequences, with roughly 20% occurring only once. The sequencing used peripheral blood mononuclear cells (PBMCs), collected when the disease was refractory, from a patient treated with antithyroid drugs. The receptors were gathered from a female donor with Graves disease. The CDR3 runs from the conserved cysteine through the conserved F or W. The D gene is left open where the match is weak. Clone size is given for some rows only: seen once, a few or many times, or a class if the clone is expanded.

cdr3_nt cdr3_aa v_call d_call j_call clone_size
TGTGCCAGCAGCCTAAGCGGGCCTAGCACAGATACGCAGTATTTT CASSLSGPSTDTQYF TRBV7-9 - TRBJ2-3 -
TGTGCCAGCAGTTTAGCTTCGTGGCGGGAGGGGATCGAGACCCAGTACTTC CASSLASWREGIETQYF TRBV12-3/TRBV12-4 TRBD2 TRBJ2-5 -
TGCGCCAGCAGCTTGGGGGTCGGGAGCTACGAGCAGTACTTC CASSLGVGSYEQYF TRBV5-1 - TRBJ2-7 few
TGTGCCAGCAGCTCCGGGAAGGACACACGCACAGATACGCAGTATTTT CASSSGKDTRTDTQYF TRBV12-3/TRBV12-4 - TRBJ2-3 few
TGTGCCAGCAGCCACGGGACAGGGATAGGAAGGACTGAAGTTTTCTTT CASSHGTGIGRTEVFF TRBV11-2 TRBD1 TRBJ1-1 -
TGTGCCAGCAGTTTCATGGGGCAGGGCAATCAGCCCCAGCATTTT CASSFMGQGNQPQHF TRBV27 - TRBJ1-5 many
TGTGCCAGCAGTTCCCTTGAGGGTACCTACGAGCAGTACTTC CASSSLEGTYEQYF TRBV27 - TRBJ2-7 -
TGTGCCAGCAGAACGATCACGGGACAGCTTCTCGATCAGCCCCAGCATTTT CASRTITGQLLDQPQHF TRBV6-1 TRBD1 TRBJ1-5 many
TGTGCCAGCAGTTACGGGGATCAGCCCCAGCATTTT CASSYGDQPQHF TRBV6-5 - TRBJ1-5 many
TGTGCCAGCAGTAGACCGGCAGGCTACGAGCAGTACTTC CASSRPAGYEQYF TRBV6-1 - TRBJ2-7 many
TGTGCCAGCAGTTATACCGCAGGTGGAGCGGCCTCCTACAATGAGCAGTTCTTC CASSYTAGGAASYNEQFF TRBV11-2 - TRBJ2-1 -
TGCGCCAGCAGCCAAGAATGGATGGACGAGCAGTACTTC CASSQEWMDEQYF TRBV4-3 - TRBJ2-7 -
TGCGCCAGCAGCCCGACAGGGGGGCACGAGCAGTACTTC CASSPTGGHEQYF TRBV5-1 TRBD1 TRBJ2-7 -
TGTGCCAGCAGTGACTCTAGCGGGAGAGGGTACAATGAGCAGTTCTTC CASSDSSGRGYNEQFF TRBV6-4 TRBD2 TRBJ2-1 -
TGTGCCAGCAGTCATCAGACAGGGGGTGGACAGCCCCAGCATTTT CASSHQTGGGQPQHF TRBV27 TRBD1 TRBJ1-5 many
TGTGCCAGCAGCTTAGGGAGCGTAGGGATTAACATTCAGTACTTC CASSLGSVGINIQYF TRBV7-2 - TRBJ2-4 -
TGTGCCAGCAGTTCGGGACAGGGAGTCACTGGAAACACCATATATTTT CASSSGQGVTGNTIYF TRBV6-5 TRBD1 TRBJ1-3 -
TGTGCCAGCAGCGCCCAAGTAAATTCACCCCTCCACTTT CASSAQVNSPLHF TRBV9 - TRBJ1-6 many
TGTGCCAGCAGTAGGGCCTTTCGCGGGGAGCTGTTTTTT CASSRAFRGELFF TRBV6-1 - TRBJ2-2 many
TGCGCCAGCAGCCAAGATCCTCCCGACAGGTTTCAAGAGACCCAGTACTTC CASSQDPPDRFQETQYF TRBV4-1 - TRBJ2-5 -
TGTGCCAGCAGTTACTCGACAGGGGTGAATGAAAAACTGTTTTTT CASSYSTGVNEKLFF TRBV6-5 TRBD1 TRBJ1-4 -
TGCAGTGCTAGGGGCGACAGTCTGCAAGAGACCCAGTACTTC CSARGDSLQETQYF TRBV20-1 - TRBJ2-5 many
TGTGCCAGTAGTAGTAGGCAGGGGGCCTCGGGCACTGAAGCTTTCTTT CASSSRQGASGTEAFF TRBV19 TRBD1 TRBJ1-1 -
TGTGCCAGTAGTCTTGGCTCTGGAAACACCATATATTTT CASSLGSGNTIYF TRBV7-9 - TRBJ1-3 many
TGTGCCACCAGTGATGAGACCCAGGAGACCCAGTACTTC CATSDETQETQYF TRBV24-1 - TRBJ2-5 many
TGTGCCAGCAGGGCAACAACGAACACCGGGGAGCTGTTTTTT CASRATTNTGELFF TRBV6-1 - TRBJ2-2 many
TGTGCCTGGAGTGTGCGACAGGATTACTATGGCTACACCTTC CAWSVRQDYYGYTF TRBV30 - TRBJ1-2 many
TGTGCCAGCAGCTTGTCATCCGGGACAGGGGCTTCAAAGCAGTACTTC CASSLSSGTGASKQYF TRBV7-2 TRBD1 TRBJ2-7 -
TGTGCCATCAGTGACCCGGGACACTTTAGTGAAAAACTGTTTTTT CAISDPGHFSEKLFF TRBV10-3 - TRBJ1-4 -
TGTGCCAGCAGCCCGGGACTAGCGGTTAACACCGGGGAGCTGTTTTTT CASSPGLAVNTGELFF TRBV6-1 TRBD2 TRBJ2-2 -
TGTGCCAGCACGCCGGGACAGGGCACCGGGGAGCTGTTTTTT CASTPGQGTGELFF TRBV12-3/TRBV12-4 TRBD1 TRBJ2-2 -
TGTGCCAGCAGTAGGGACTCCTACTCCTACGAGCAGTACTTC CASSRDSYSYEQYF TRBV6-1 - TRBJ2-7 few
TGTGCCAGCAGTAGCTCCAGGGGTAATAATTCACCCCTCCACTTT CASSSSRGNNSPLHF TRBV6-1 - TRBJ1-6 few
TGTGCCACCACCCTAAGGGGGACAGGCACCTCTGGGGCCAACGTCCTGACTTTC CATTLRGTGTSGANVLTF TRBV24-1 TRBD1 TRBJ2-6 few
TGTGCCAGCAGCTTAGTAAGGCTAGCGAGCAACGAGCAGTACTTC CASSLVRLASNEQYF TRBV7-9 - TRBJ2-7 few
TGTGCCAGCAGCACTGAATGGGGGTCTTCGGAAGCTTTCTTT CASSTEWGSSEAFF TRBV6-2/TRBV6-3 - TRBJ1-1 -
TGTGCCTGGAGTGTACCCAGGGCCCCCCTAGGGCAGTACTTC CAWSVPRAPLGQYF TRBV30 - TRBJ2-7 -
TGTGCCAGCAGCCCGGGTCTAAACTATGGCTACACCTTC CASSPGLNYGYTF TRBV6-1 - TRBJ1-2 many
TGTGCCAGCAGTTTCCGTCCTTCCAGCGAGCAGTTCTTC CASSFRPSSEQFF TRBV28 - TRBJ2-1 -
TGTGCCAGCAGCAGTACGCAGGAACCACTGCCCTACGAGCAGTACTTC CASSSTQEPLPYEQYF TRBV11-2 - TRBJ2-7 many
TGTGCCAGCAGCTCCCCCGGGGGGGTAGCGGCCAATGAGCAGTTCTTC CASSSPGGVAANEQFF TRBV7-2 TRBD2 TRBJ2-1 once
TGTGCCAGCAGGGGACTCTCCAATGAAAAACTGTTTTTT CASRGLSNEKLFF TRBV27 - TRBJ1-4 many
TGTGCCAGCAGTTTATCGACGGGAAACACCATATATTTT CASSLSTGNTIYF TRBV27 - TRBJ1-3 many
TGCAGTGCTAGTTTGGCTAGCGGGAGGGCCGGTTCTCACTACGAGCAGTACTTC CSASLASGRAGSHYEQYF TRBV20-1 TRBD2 TRBJ2-7 many
TGTGCCAGTAGTATTCCGGACAGGCTGAACACTGAAGCTTTCTTT CASSIPDRLNTEAFF TRBV19 TRBD1 TRBJ1-1 few